Following are 13 T cell receptor beta chains from one sample sequenced in a study of CD8 T cells in Susac syndrome. Random hexamers served to reverse transcribe about 0.45 to 1 ug RNA. MiXCR, applied by TCRdb to the immunoSEQ multiplex PCR reads, yields one record per CDR3 protein. This sample has 180,000 or so distinct CDR3 sequences, with approximately 94% found just once. The specimen was CD4+ T cells from PBMCs. Receptor source: a human donor in good health.

J is TRBJ2-4 and V is TRBV2, with TRBD1 as a possible D gene (6 bases). V was pared by 4 bases and J by 8 bases, with 18 bases between. This CDR3 comprises 15 residues. CDR1 SNHLY and CDR2 FYNNEI come from the germline V gene. The CDR3: CASSVLQASGDIQYF. The CDR3 region has the DNA TGTGCCAGCAGTGTACTCCAGGCGTCAGGGGACATTCAGTACTTC.

The table lists this clonotype with a count of one. The V and J genes are TRBV6-5 and TRBJ2-5, with unresolved D. The V gene lost 7 bases and the J gene lost 2 bases, with 14 bases spanning the gap. Germline CDR1 MNHEY, CDR2 SVGAGI. The CDR3 totals 14 residues. CDR3: CASNPQMGQETQYF. The CDR3 DNA follows: TGTGCCAGCAACCCCCAAATGGGACAAGAGACCCAGTACTTC.

The rearrangement uses TRBV12-3 or TRBV12-4 and TRBJ2-5; possible D gene TRBD2, 6 bases. Trimming took 7 bases from V and 8 from J, leaving 20 bases between them. The length of the CDR3 is 14 residues. The CDR3 spells CASTPGLGLGTQYF. CDR3 nucleotides: TGTGCCAGCACCCCGGGACTTGGGTTGGGAACCCAGTACTTC.

The CDR3 bases are TGTGCCTGGCAGGGGCCGGTCAATGAGCAGTTCTTC. As protein: CAWQGPVNEQFF. The chain employs TRBV30 and TRBJ2-1, with a weak D call TRBD1 (6 bases). Germline values: CDR1 GTSNPN, CDR2 SVGIG (reference sequence). V was shortened by 5 bases and J by 6 bases, with 11 bases between the two germline ends. The CDR3 length is 12 residues.

The chain couples TRBV5-4 to TRBJ1-2; D possibly corresponds to TRBD1 (5 bases). The CDR3 loop spans 13 amino acids. V was trimmed by 2 bases and J by 8 bases, leaving 13 bases between them. Germline CDR1 and CDR2: SGHNT and YYREEE (reference sequence). Here the CDR3 reads CASSLGRRDGYTF. The CDR3 DNA is TGTGCCAGCAGCTTAGGACGGCGGGACGGCTACACCTTC.

The gene calls are TRBV29-1 and TRBJ2-7; the D call may be TRBD1 or TRBD2 (5 bases each). CDR1 is SQVTM, CDR2 ANQGSEA, per germline. This CDR3 comprises 15 residues. Trimming left V 4 bases short and J 4 bases short, with 20 bases between. The DNA of the CDR3 is TGCAGCGTTGGTCCCCGCCGGGACGGCCGATACGAGCAGTACTTC. This translates into CSVGPRRDGRYEQYF.

The chain has TRBV28 and TRBJ2-2; D is unresolved. CDR1 and CDR2 from the germline V gene are MDHEN and SYDVKM. CDR3 length: 14 amino acids. Trimming took 3 bases from V and 6 from J, leaving 11 bases between them. The CDR3 here is CASSFWAVSGELFF. In DNA form, the CDR3 reads TGTGCCAGCAGTTTTTGGGCAGTTTCCGGGGAGCTGTTTTTT.

V is TRBV29-1 and J is TRBJ2-1, with D possibly being TRBD1 (6 bases). V was pared by 4 bases and J by 1 base, with 26 bases between. From germline, CDR1 is SQVTM and CDR2 ANQGSEA. This CDR3 has 19 amino acids. CDR3 in DNA: TGCAGCGTTGGATCGATTCTTCGCGGACAGACAACTTCCTACAATGAGCAGTTCTTC. Encoded protein: CSVGSILRGQTTSYNEQFF.

This clonotype has more than one count but fewer than ten. The chain employs TRBV3-1 and TRBJ2-5; possible D gene TRBD2, 6 bases. Trimming removed 3 bases at V and 5 bases at J, with 7 bases between. Per the germline V gene, CDR1 is LGHDT and CDR2 is YNNKEL (reference sequence). The length of the CDR3 is 12 residues. CDR3 in DNA: TGTGCCAGCAGCCAGGCGGGGGAGACCCAGTACTTC. Its translation: CASSQAGETQYF.

The chain links TRBV30 to TRBJ2-3; a weak D match, TRBD1 (6 bases). CDR3 length: 15 amino acids. Per the germline V gene, CDR1 is GTSNPN and CDR2 is SVGIG (reference sequence). Trimming removed 1 base from V and 0 bases from J, with 11 bases in between. This CDR3 is CAWSARRGSTDTQYF. DNA of the CDR3: TGTGCCTGGAGTGCCCGAAGGGGGAGCACAGATACGCAGTATTTT.

The table lists this clonotype with a count of one. V is TRBV28 and J is TRBJ2-7; the D is unclear. Germline V lookup: CDR1 MDHEN, CDR2 SYDVKM. The CDR3 runs to 13 residues. The germline V and J ends were trimmed by 5 bases and 0 bases, with 8 bases remaining between them. DNA for the CDR3: TGTGCCAGCAGTCCTACTCGCTCCTACGAGCAGTACTTC. Protein sequence: CASSPTRSYEQYF.

The chain is built from TRBV5-1 and TRBJ2-3, with D possibly being TRBD1 (5 bases). V gave up 2 bases and J gave up 1 base, with 8 bases separating them. The length of the CDR3 is 14 residues. Germline loops: CDR1 SGHRS, CDR2 YFSETQ. The CDR3: CASSLDSRTDTQYF. CDR3 bases: TGCGCCAGCAGCTTAGACAGCCGCACAGATACGCAGTATTTT.

The chain recombines TRBV18 with TRBJ1-2; maybe TRBD1 (5 bases). The CDR3 totals 13 residues. In germline, CDR1 is KGHSH, CDR2 LQKENI. V was shortened by 0 bases and J by 8 bases, with 10 bases between the two germline ends. The CDR3 region has the DNA TGTGCCAGCTCACCACCGGCCAGGGACGGCTACACCTTC. Its translation is CASSPPARDGYTF.